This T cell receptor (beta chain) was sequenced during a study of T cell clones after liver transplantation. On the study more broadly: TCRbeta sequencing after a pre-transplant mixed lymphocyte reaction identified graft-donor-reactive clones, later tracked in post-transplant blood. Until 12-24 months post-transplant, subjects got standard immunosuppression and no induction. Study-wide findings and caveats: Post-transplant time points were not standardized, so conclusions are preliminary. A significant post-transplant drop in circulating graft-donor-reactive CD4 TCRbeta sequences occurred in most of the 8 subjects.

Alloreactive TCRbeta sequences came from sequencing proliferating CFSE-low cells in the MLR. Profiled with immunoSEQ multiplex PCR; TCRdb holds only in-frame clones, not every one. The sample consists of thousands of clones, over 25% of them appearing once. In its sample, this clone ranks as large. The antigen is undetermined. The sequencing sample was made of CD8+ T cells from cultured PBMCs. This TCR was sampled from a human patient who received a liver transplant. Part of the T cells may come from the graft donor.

The CDR3 nucleotides are TGTGCCAGCAGCGGGACAGGAGCCTCCTACGAGCAGTACTTC. It translates to CASSGTGASYEQYF. The gene calls are TRBV2 and TRBJ2-7, with TRBD1 identical over 8 bases. This CDR3 is 14 amino acids long. Germline V gene lookup returns CDR1 SNHLY and CDR2 FYNNEI. V lost 6 bases to trimming and J lost 0 bases; unmatched junction nucleotides: 4.